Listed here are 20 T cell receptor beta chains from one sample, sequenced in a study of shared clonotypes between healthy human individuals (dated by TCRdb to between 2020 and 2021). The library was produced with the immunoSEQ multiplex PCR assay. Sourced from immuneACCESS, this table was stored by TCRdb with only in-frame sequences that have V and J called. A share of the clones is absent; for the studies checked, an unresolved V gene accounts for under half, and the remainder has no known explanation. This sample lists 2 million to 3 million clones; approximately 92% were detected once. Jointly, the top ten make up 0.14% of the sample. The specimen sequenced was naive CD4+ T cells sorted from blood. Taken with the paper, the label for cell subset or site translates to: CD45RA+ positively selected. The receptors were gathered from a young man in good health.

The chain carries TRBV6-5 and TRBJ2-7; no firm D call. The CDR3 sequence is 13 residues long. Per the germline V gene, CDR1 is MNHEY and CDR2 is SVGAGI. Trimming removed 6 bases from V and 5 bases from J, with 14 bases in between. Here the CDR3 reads CASRSLPWDEQYF. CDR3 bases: TGTGCCAGCAGATCTCTCCCTTGGGACGAGCAGTACTTC.

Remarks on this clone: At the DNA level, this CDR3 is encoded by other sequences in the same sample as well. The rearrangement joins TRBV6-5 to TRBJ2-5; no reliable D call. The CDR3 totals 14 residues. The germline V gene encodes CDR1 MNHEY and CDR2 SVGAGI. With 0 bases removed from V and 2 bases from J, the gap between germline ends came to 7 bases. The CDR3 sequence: CASSYSSLQETQYF. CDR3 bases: TGTGCCAGCAGTTACTCGAGCCTACAAGAGACCCAGTACTTC.

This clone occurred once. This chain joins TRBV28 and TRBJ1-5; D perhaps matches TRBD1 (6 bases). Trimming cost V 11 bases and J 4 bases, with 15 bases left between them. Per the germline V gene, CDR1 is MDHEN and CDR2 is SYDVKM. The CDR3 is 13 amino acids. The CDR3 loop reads CAAQGQANQPQHF. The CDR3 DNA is TGTGCCGCCCAGGGGCAGGCAAATCAGCCCCAGCATTTT. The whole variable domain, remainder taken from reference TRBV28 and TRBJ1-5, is DVKVTQSSRYLVKRTGEKVFLECVQDMDHENMFWYRQDPGLGLRLIYFSYDVKMKEKGDIPEGYSVSREKKERFSLILESASTNQTSMYLCAAQGQANQPQHFGDGTRLSIL.

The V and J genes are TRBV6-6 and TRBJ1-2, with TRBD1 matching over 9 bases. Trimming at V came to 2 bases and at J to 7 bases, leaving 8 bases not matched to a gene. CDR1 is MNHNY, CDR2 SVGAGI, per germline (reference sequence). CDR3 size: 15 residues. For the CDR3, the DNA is TGTGCCAGCAGTTACGCCGGGACAGGGATGAGTGGCTACACCTTC. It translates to CASSYAGTGMSGYTF.

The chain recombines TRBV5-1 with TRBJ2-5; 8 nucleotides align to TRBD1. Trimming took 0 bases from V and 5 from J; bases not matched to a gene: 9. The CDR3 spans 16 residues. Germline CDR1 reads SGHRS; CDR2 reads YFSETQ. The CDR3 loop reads CASSLGAQGVVETQYF. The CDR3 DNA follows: TGCGCCAGCAGCTTGGGAGCACAGGGGGTGGTGGAGACCCAGTACTTC.

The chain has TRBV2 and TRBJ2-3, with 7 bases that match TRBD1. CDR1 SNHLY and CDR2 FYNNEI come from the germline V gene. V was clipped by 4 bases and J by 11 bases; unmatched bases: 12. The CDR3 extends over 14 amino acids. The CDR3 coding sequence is TGTGCCAGCAGTGTCGGGACAGTAGGGATGAGGCAGTATTTT. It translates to CASSVGTVGMRQYF.

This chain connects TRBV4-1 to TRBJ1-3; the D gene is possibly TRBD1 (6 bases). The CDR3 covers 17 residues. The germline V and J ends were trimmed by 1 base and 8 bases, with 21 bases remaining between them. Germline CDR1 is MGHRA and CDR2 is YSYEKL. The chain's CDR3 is CASSQASAGALGDTIYF. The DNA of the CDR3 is TGCGCCAGCAGCCAAGCTTCGGCAGGGGCTCTTGGGGACACCATATATTTT.

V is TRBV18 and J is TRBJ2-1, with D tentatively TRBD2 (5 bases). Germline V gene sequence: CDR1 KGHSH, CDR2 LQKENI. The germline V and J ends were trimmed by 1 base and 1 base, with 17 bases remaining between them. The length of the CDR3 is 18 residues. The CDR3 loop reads CASSPRSVATISYNEQFF. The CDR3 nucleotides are TGTGCCAGCTCACCACGGTCGGTAGCGACCATTTCCTACAATGAGCAGTTCTTC.

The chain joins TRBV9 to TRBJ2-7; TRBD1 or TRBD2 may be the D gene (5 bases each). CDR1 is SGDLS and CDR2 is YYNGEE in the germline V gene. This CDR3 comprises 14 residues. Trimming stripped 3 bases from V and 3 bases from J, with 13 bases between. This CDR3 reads CASSEGPQNYEQYF. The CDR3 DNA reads TGTGCCAGCAGCGAGGGACCCCAGAACTACGAGCAGTACTTC.

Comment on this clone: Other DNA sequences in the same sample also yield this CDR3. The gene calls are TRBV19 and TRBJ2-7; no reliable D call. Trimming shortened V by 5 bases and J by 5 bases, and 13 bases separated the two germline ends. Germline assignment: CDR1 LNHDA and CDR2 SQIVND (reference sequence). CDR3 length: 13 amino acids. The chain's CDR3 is CASSPPGRNEQYF. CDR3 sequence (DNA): TGTGCCAGTAGTCCCCCCGGGCGGAACGAGCAGTACTTC.

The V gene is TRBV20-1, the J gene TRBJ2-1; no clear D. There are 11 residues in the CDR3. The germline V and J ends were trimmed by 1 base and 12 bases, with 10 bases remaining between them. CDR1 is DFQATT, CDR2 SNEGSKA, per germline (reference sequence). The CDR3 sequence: CSARGQAGQFF. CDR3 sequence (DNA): TGCAGTGCTAGAGGGCAGGCCGGGCAGTTCTTC.

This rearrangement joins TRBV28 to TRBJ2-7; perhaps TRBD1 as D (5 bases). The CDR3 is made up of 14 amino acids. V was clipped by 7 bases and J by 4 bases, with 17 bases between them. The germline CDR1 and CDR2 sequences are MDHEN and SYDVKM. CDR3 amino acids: CASTPGWVSYEQYF. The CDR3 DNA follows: TGTGCCAGCACCCCAGGGTGGGTGTCGTACGAGCAGTACTTC.

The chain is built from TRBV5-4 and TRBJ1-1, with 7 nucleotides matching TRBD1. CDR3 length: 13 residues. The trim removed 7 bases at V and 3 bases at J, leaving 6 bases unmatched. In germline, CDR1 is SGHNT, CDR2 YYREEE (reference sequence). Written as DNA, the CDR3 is TGTGCCAGCGGACGGGGACAGCACACTGAAGCTTTCTTT. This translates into CASGRGQHTEAFF.

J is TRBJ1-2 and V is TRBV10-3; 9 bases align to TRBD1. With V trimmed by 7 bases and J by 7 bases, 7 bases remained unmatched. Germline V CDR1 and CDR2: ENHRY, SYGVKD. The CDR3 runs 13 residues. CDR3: CAITERTGAGYTF. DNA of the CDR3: TGTGCCATCACCGAGAGGACAGGGGCTGGCTACACCTTC.

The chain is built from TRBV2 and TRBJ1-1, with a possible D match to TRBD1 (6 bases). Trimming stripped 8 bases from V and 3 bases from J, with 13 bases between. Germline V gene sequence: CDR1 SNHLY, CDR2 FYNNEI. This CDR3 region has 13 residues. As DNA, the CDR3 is TGTGCCAGCCTAGGGGGAGGTCACACTGAAGCTTTCTTT. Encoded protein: CASLGGGHTEAFF.

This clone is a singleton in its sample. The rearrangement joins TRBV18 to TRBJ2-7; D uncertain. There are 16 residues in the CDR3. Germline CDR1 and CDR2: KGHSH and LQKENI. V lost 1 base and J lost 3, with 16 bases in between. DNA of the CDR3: TGTGCCAGCTCACCACTGAACGCCAGAGCGAACTACGAGCAGTACTTC. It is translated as CASSPLNARANYEQYF.

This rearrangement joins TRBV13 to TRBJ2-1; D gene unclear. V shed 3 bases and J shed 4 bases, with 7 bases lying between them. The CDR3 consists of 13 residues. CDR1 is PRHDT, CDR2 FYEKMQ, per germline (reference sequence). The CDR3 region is CASSLTLYNEQFF. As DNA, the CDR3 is TGTGCCAGCAGCTTGACGCTTTACAATGAGCAGTTCTTC.

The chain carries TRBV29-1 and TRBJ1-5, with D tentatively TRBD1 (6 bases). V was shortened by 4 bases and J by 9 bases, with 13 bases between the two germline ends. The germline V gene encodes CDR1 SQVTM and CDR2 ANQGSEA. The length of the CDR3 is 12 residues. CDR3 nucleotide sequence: TGCAGCGTTGGGCCAGGGGATGGGCCCCAGCATTTT. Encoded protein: CSVGPGDGPQHF.

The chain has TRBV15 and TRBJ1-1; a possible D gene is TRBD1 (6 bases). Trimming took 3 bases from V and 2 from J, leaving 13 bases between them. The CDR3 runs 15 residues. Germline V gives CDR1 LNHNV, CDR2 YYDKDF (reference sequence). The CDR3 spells CATSRGTGINTEAFF. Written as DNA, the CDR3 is TGTGCCACCAGCAGGGGAACAGGGATTAACACTGAAGCTTTCTTT. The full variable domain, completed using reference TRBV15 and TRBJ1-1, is DAMVIQNPRYQVTQFGKPVTLSCSQTLNHNVMYWYQQKSSQAPKLLFHYYDKDFNNEADTPDNFQSRRPNTSFCFLDIRSPGLGDTAMYLCATSRGTGINTEAFFGQGTRLTVV.

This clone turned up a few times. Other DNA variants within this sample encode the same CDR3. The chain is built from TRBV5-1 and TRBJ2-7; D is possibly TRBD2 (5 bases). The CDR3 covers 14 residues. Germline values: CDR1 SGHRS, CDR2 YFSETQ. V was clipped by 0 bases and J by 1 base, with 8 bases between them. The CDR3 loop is CASSLAGGSYEQYF. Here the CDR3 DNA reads TGCGCCAGCAGCTTGGCCGGCGGGTCCTACGAGCAGTACTTC.